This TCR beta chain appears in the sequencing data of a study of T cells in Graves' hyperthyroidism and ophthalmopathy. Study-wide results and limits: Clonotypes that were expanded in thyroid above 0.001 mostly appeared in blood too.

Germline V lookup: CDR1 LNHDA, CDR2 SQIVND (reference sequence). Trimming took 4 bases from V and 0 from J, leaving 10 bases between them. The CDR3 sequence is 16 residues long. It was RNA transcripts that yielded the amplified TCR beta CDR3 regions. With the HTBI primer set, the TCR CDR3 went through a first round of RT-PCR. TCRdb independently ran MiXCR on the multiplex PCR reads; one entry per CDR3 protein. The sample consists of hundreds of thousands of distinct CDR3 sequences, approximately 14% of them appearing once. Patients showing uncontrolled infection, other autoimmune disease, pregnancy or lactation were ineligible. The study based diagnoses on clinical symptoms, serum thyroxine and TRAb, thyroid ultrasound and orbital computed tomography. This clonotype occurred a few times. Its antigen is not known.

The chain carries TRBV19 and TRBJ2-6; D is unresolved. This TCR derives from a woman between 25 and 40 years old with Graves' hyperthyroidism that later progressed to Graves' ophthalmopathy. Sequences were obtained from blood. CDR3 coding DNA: TGTGCCAGTAGTAGTGTGGCAGTCTCTGGGGCCAACGTCCTGACTTTC. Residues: CASSSVAVSGANVLTF.